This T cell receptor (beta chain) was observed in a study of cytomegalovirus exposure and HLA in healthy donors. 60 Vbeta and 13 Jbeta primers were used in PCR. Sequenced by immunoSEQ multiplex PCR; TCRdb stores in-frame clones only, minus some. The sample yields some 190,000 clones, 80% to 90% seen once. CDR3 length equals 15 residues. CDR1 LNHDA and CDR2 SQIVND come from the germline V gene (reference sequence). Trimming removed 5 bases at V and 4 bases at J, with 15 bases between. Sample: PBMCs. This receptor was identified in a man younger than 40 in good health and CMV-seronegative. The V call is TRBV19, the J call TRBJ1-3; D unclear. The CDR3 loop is CASSELTVAGNTIYF. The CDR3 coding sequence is TGTGCCAGTAGTGAATTAACAGTCGCGGGAAACACCATATATTTT.